Listed below are T cell receptor beta chains from one sample, sequenced in a study of blood T cell repertoires in COVID-19. Clones were read by immunoSEQ multiplex PCR, and TCRdb kept only the in-frame ones, dropping some. The sample gives approximately 270,000 clones, about 90% of which show up once; over 1.1% is in the top ten. The specimen was peripheral blood. All receptors derive from a man at least 80 years old with acute or convalescent COVID-19. CDR3s include the opening cysteine and the closing phenylalanine or tryptophan. The D gene is left open where the match is weak. Size is stated for part of the rows, as once, few or many counts, or as a class when the clone is expanded.

>14|NA|TRBJ2-7|TRBV6-5|NA
TGTGCCAGCAGAACCGGACAGCTCTCCTACGAGCAGTACTTC
CASRTGQLSYEQYF
>14|NA|TRBJ1-1|TRBV7-2|TRBD1
TGTGCCAGCACACAAAGACAGGGGAACACTGAAGCTTTCTTT
CASTQRQGNTEAFF
>13|NA|TRBJ1-1|TRBV18|NA
TGTGCCAGCTCAGCGATAACGAACACTGAAGCTTTCTTT
CASSAITNTEAFF
>17|NA|TRBJ1-4|TRBV18|TRBD1
TGTGCCAGCTCACCAGGGACAGGGTCGCCTACTAATGAAAAACTGTTTTTT
CASSPGTGSPTNEKLFF
>14|NA|TRBJ2-1|TRBV27|TRBD1
TGTGCCAGCCGCACCGGGACAGGGATTAATGAGCAGTTCTTC
CASRTGTGINEQFF
>14|few|TRBJ2-5|TRBV29-1|TRBD1
TGCAGCGTTGACGGGGGACAGGGGGCCGAGACCCAGTACTTC
CSVDGGQGAETQYF
>17|NA|TRBJ2-7|TRBV5-8|TRBD2
TGTGCCAGCAGCTTGTCTAGCGGGAGGGCCGTGGCCCACGAGCAGTACTTC
CASSLSSGRAVAHEQYF
>15|NA|TRBJ2-7|TRBV10-3|NA
TGTGCCATCAGTGATGACAGCCACACACGCTACGAGCAGTACTTC
CAISDDSHTRYEQYF
>15|NA|TRBJ2-2|TRBV7-2|NA
TGTGCCAGCAGCTTAGGGGCAGGGAACACCGGGGAGCTGTTTTTT
CASSLGAGNTGELFF
>15|NA|TRBJ1-5|TRBV4-2|NA
TGTGCCAGCAGCCAAGGGAGGACGGGGAATCAGCCCCAGCATTTT
CASSQGRTGNQPQHF
>17|NA|TRBJ2-3|TRBV5-5|TRBD2
TGTGCCAGCAGCCCCGCCCCCGGGGGGGGTCAGGCAGATACGCAGTATTTT
CASSPAPGGGQADTQYF
>17|NA|TRBJ2-1|TRBV7-6|TRBD2
TGTGCCACCTCCAGAGGGGTTGGCGGGGGGGTGATCGATGAGCAGTTCTTC
CATSRGVGGGVIDEQFF
>15|NA|TRBJ2-5|TRBV7-2|TRBD1
TGTGCCAGCAGCTTAGTAACAGGGGCCCAAGAGACCCAGTACTTC
CASSLVTGAQETQYF
>15|NA|TRBJ1-3|TRBV3-1/TRBV3-2|NA
TGTGCCAGCAGCCTACGGGAGGTCTCTGGAAACACCATATATTTT
CASSLREVSGNTIYF
>17|NA|TRBJ2-5|TRBV24-1|NA
TGTGCCACCAGTGATTTGGCGGGGCAGTGGGGCAGGGAGACCCAGTACTTC
CATSDLAGQWGRETQYF
>15|NA|TRBJ2-2|TRBV19|TRBD1
TGTGCCAGTGGAAGCGGACAGGGGGTTACCGGGGAGCTGTTTTTT
CASGSGQGVTGELFF
>14|NA|TRBJ2-7|TRBV7-9|TRBD1
TGTGCCAGCAGCTTAGGGACAGGGGGTGTCGAGCAGTACTTC
CASSLGTGGVEQYF
>15|NA|TRBJ2-1|TRBV7-9|NA
TGTGCCAGCAGCTTAGCTCTAGCCTCAGTCGATGAGCAGTTCTTC
CASSLALASVDEQFF
>14|NA|TRBJ2-1|TRBV3-1/TRBV3-2|TRBD1
TGTGCCACCGGAGGGACAGGGAACTACAATGAGCAGTTCTTC
CATGGTGNYNEQFF
>16|NA|TRBJ1-4|TRBV6-1|TRBD1
TGTGCCAGCAGTGAAAGCCACGGGACAGGGGTTGAAAAACTGTTTTTT
CASSESHGTGVEKLFF
>15|NA|TRBJ1-3|TRBV28|NA
TGTGCCAGCAACCCTCAGGGAAACCGTCGAAACACCATATATTTT
CASNPQGNRRNTIYF
>16|NA|TRBJ2-7|TRBV7-8|TRBD2
TGTGCCAGCAGCCCCAGTTCCGGGGGGGCCACCTACGAGCAGTACTTC
CASSPSSGGATYEQYF
>14|NA|TRBJ1-1|TRBV6-5|TRBD1
TGTGCCAGCAGACGACAGGGGTCCAACACTGAAGCTTTCTTT
CASRRQGSNTEAFF
>16|NA|TRBJ1-2|TRBV3-1/TRBV3-2|TRBD1
TGTGCCAGCAGCCAAGACCGGACAGGGGGAAGTCTTGGCTACACCTTC
CASSQDRTGGSLGYTF
>15|large|TRBJ1-1|TRBV19|TRBD1
TGTGCCAGTAGTCCACTGACAGGGGTTAACACTGAAGCTTTCTTT
CASSPLTGVNTEAFF
>14|NA|TRBJ1-1|TRBV5-6|NA
TGTGCCAGCAGCTTGACAGGTGGGAACACTGAAGCTTTCTTT
CASSLTGGNTEAFF
>15|NA|TRBJ2-3|TRBV6-5|TRBD2
TGTGCCAGCAGCTTAGTAGCGGGAGGGGAAGATACGCAGTATTTT
CASSLVAGGEDTQYF
>16|few|TRBJ2-7|TRBV6-6|TRBD1
TGTGCCAGCAGTTACCGGACAGGGGAAGCACGTTACGAGCAGTACTTC
CASSYRTGEARYEQYF
>16|NA|TRBJ1-6|TRBV4-3|NA
TGCGCCAGCAGCCAAGACACGAGCTCCTATAATTCACCCCTCCACTTT
CASSQDTSSYNSPLHF
>15|few|TRBJ1-1|TRBV28|NA
TGTGCCAGCAGCCCGGGGGGGGGCGCGGGTACTGAAGCTTTCTTT
CASSPGGGAGTEAFF
>12|NA|TRBJ1-2|TRBV19|NA
TGTGCCAGTAGTACCGGACAGCATGGCTACACCTTC
CASSTGQHGYTF
>15|NA|TRBJ1-1|TRBV6-2/TRBV6-3|TRBD1
TGTGCCAGCAGCCACAGGGGAACAGGGAACACTGAAGCTTTCTTT
CASSHRGTGNTEAFF
>16|few|TRBJ2-7|TRBV4-3|NA
TGCGCCAGCAGCCAAGCCCCGGGAGAGCAGACCTACGAGCAGTACTTC
CASSQAPGEQTYEQYF
>13|NA|TRBJ2-1|TRBV6-4|TRBD1
TGTGCCAGCAGGAGGGACAGAAACAATGAGCAGTTCTTC
CASRRDRNNEQFF
>16|NA|TRBJ2-1|TRBV19|NA
TGTGCCAGTAGTATAGACTGGACAGTTACCTACAATGAGCAGTTCTTC
CASSIDWTVTYNEQFF
>15|NA|TRBJ2-1|TRBV2|TRBD1
TGTGCCAGCCTAGAGGGACAGGGGCGATTCGGTGAGCAGTTCTTC
CASLEGQGRFGEQFF
>20|NA|TRBJ2-1|TRBV27|TRBD1
TGTGCCAGCAGTTTATCCCCGACAGGGTGGCGTAAGAGGGCCTACAATGAGCAGTTCTTC
CASSLSPTGWRKRAYNEQFF
>16|NA|TRBJ2-7|TRBV4-3|TRBD1
TGCGCCAGCAGCCAAGATTCCTTGACAGGGGCCTACGAGCAGTACTTC
CASSQDSLTGAYEQYF
>17|NA|TRBJ1-5|TRBV4-1|TRBD1
TGCGCCAGCAGCCAAGATGAAACAGGGGGAGGCAATCAGCCCCAGCATTTT
CASSQDETGGGNQPQHF
>13|NA|TRBJ2-7|TRBV7-2|TRBD2
TGTGCCAGCAGCCCAAGCGGGATCTACGAGCAGTACTTC
CASSPSGIYEQYF
>15|NA|TRBJ1-1|TRBV5-1|NA
TGCGCCAGCAGCTTCGGGTCCTCCATGAACACTGAAGCTTTCTTT
CASSFGSSMNTEAFF
>15|NA|TRBJ2-7|TRBV5-4|NA
TGTGCCAGCAGCTTGAGTCTGGGAGAACCCCGCGAGCAGTACTTC
CASSLSLGEPREQYF
>15|NA|TRBJ1-4|TRBV5-6|NA
TGTGCCAGCAGCACATACAGCTACCAACCTGAAAAACTGTTTTTT
CASSTYSYQPEKLFF
>16|NA|TRBJ2-1|TRBV5-1|TRBD2
TGCGCCAGCAGCTTGGGGCCCGGGGGGGCCTACAATGAGCAGTTCTTC
CASSLGPGGAYNEQFF
>16|NA|TRBJ1-6|TRBV2|TRBD1
TGTGCCAGCAGAAAAGACAGGGGAACGTATAGTTCACCCCTCCACTTT
CASRKDRGTYSSPLHF
>17|NA|TRBJ2-1|TRBV11-2|TRBD2
TGTGCCAGCAGCCTGACTAGCGGGGGGGCGGGTCCCAATGAGCAGTTCTTC
CASSLTSGGAGPNEQFF
>15|NA|TRBJ1-2|TRBV9|TRBD1
TGTGCCAGCAGCGTTGGACAGGCCCGTTCGGATGGCTACACCTTC
CASSVGQARSDGYTF
>16|NA|TRBJ1-6|TRBV4-2|NA
TGTGCCAGCAACTCCGGGGAAGGGGGGGAGGTTTCACCCCTCCACTTT
CASNSGEGGEVSPLHF
>13|few|TRBJ2-7|TRBV11-3|NA
TGTGCCAGCAGCTTAGCCAGGGGTTACGAGCAGTACTTC
CASSLARGYEQYF
>14|NA|TRBJ2-6|TRBV23-1|NA
TGCGCCAGCCCCCCTAAATTCGGGGCCAACGTCCTGACTTTC
CASPPKFGANVLTF
>21|NA|TRBJ2-3|TRBV6-2/TRBV6-3|NA
TGTGCCAGCAGTTACTCGAGGGCAAGTGCGGGTGCTTTCTCTAGCACAGATACGCAGTATTTT
CASSYSRASAGAFSSTDTQYF
>16|NA|TRBJ2-3|TRBV7-9|TRBD1
TGTGCCAGCAGCTTAGTTTTACAGGGGGAAGCAGATACGCAGTATTTT
CASSLVLQGEADTQYF
>15|NA|TRBJ2-5|TRBV5-1|TRBD1
TGCGCCAGCAGCTTGAGCACGACAGGGTTGGAGACCCAGTACTTC
CASSLSTTGLETQYF
>15|NA|TRBJ2-3|TRBV18|NA
TGTGCCAGCTCACCAGAACAGGGTAGCACAGATACGCAGTATTTT
CASSPEQGSTDTQYF